This entry lists 30 T cell receptor beta chains sequenced from one sample in a study of CD8 T cells in ankylosing spondylitis. Overall study findings and caveats: Fewer than ten highly homologous variants made up a TCR beta motif that seemed to typify ankylosing spondylitis blood.

Via MiXCR, TCRdb re-called the 5' RACE reads, giving one row per CDR3 protein. Here the sample spans 390,000 or so distinct CDR3 sequences, under 25% being singletons. Their specific antigens are unknown. The sequencing input was blood, either unsorted or a sorted T cell fraction (not recorded which). The receptor set was obtained from a male donor with ankylosing spondylitis.

V is TRBV5-1 and J is TRBJ2-7, with D possibly called TRBD1 or TRBD2 (6 bases each). Germline CDR1 is SGHRS and CDR2 is YFSETQ. The CDR3 is 17 amino acids. Between the trimmed V and J ends, which lost 1 base and 3 bases, there was a span of 20 bases. For the CDR3, the DNA is TGCGCCAGCAGCTTGACAGGGACGGGGGTTTTGGACTACGAGCAGTACTTC. It specifies CASSLTGTGVLDYEQYF.

This clonotype appeared a few times. This sequence joins TRBV5-1 and TRBJ2-6; the match to TRBD1 covers 7 bases. The CDR3 has 18 amino acids. Per germline, CDR1 SGHRS and CDR2 YFSETQ. With 3 bases clipped from V and 0 bases from J, the junction kept 9 bases outside the gene matches. Here the CDR3 DNA reads TGCGCCAGCAGCTCCGGCCGGGACAGAGCCTCTGGGGCCAACGTCCTGACTTTC. It is translated as CASSSGRDRASGANVLTF.

This chain joins TRBV4-2 and TRBJ1-2; a possible D gene is TRBD1 (6 bases). CDR1 is LGHNA, CDR2 YNFKEQ, per germline. The V end lost 5 bases, the J end lost 8 bases, and 15 bases lay between the germline ends. CDR3 length: 13 amino acids. This CDR3 reads CASSGDTARGYTF. The DNA of the CDR3 is TGTGCCAGCAGCGGGGACACCGCGCGGGGCTACACCTTC.

CDR3 DNA: TGTGCCAGCAGGGACACAGGACCCTACAATGAGCAGTTCTTC. Residues: CASRDTGPYNEQFF. The chain uses TRBV6-2 or TRBV6-3 and TRBJ2-1; possible D gene TRBD1, 5 bases. The CDR3 runs to 14 residues. Germline CDR1 and CDR2: MNHEY and SVGEGT. Trimming removed 6 bases from V and 2 bases from J, with 11 bases in between.

The rearrangement uses TRBV6-5 and TRBJ2-1, with 7 bases matching TRBD1. Germline V gives CDR1 MNHEY, CDR2 SVGAGI. The CDR3 is 16 amino acids. V was clipped by 0 bases and J by 7 bases; unmatched bases: 9. DNA for the CDR3: TGTGCCAGCAGTTACTCGATTACAGGGGTAAGGAATGAGCAGTTCTTC. Translated, it gives CASSYSITGVRNEQFF.

The rearrangement links TRBV6-2 or TRBV6-3 to TRBJ2-1; possibly TRBD1 for D (6 bases). Germline assignment: CDR1 MNHEY and CDR2 SVGEGT. The CDR3 consists of 19 residues. Trimming left V 5 bases short and J 0 bases short, with 23 bases between. The DNA for the CDR3 is TGTGCCAGCAGTCCACAACCCCCTGGGCAGGGGTCCTCCTACAATGAGCAGTTCTTC. This encodes CASSPQPPGQGSSYNEQFF.

This clonotype was counted between two and nine times. The chain joins TRBV20-1 to TRBJ2-3; 7 nucleotides agree with TRBD2. Trimming removed 4 bases from V and 2 bases from J; junction bases left unmatched: 6. Germline-derived CDR1 and CDR2 are DFQATT and SNEGSKA (reference sequence). The CDR3 has 14 amino acids. CDR3 sequence reads: CSATSAGITDTQYF. DNA of the CDR3: TGCAGTGCTACCTCAGCGGGGATCACAGATACGCAGTATTTT.

The chain recombines TRBV20-1 with TRBJ2-1; perhaps TRBD2 as D (6 bases). Trimming removed 8 bases from V and 6 bases from J, with 17 bases in between. This CDR3 is 13 amino acids long. The germline gives CDR1 DFQATT, CDR2 SNEGSKA (reference sequence). DNA for the CDR3: TGCAGTTCCAGCGGGCACGTAGGCAATGAGCAGTTCTTC. The encoded protein is CSSSGHVGNEQFF.

This clonotype was seen a few times. The genes are TRBV19 and TRBJ2-1, with TRBD1 identical over 9 bases. Trimming took 8 bases from V and 0 from J; bases not matched to a gene: 8. Germline CDR1 LNHDA, CDR2 SQIVND (reference sequence). The CDR3 is made up of 16 amino acids. This CDR3 is CASGIQGASSYNEQFF. The DNA of the CDR3 is TGTGCCAGTGGAATACAGGGGGCGAGCTCCTACAATGAGCAGTTCTTC.

V and J are TRBV3-1 and TRBJ2-7; D is ambiguous. Germline V gene sequence: CDR1 LGHDT, CDR2 YNNKEL (reference sequence). V lost 4 bases and J 6 bases, leaving 16 bases between the germline ends. The length of the CDR3 is 14 residues. DNA for the CDR3: TGTGCCAGCAGCCCCCAGGCGCGCGGATCCGAGCAGTACTTC. This encodes CASSPQARGSEQYF.

The gene calls are TRBV7-2 and TRBJ2-5; the match to TRBD2 covers 15 bases. Germline CDR1 and CDR2: SGHTA and FQGNSA. The CDR3 spans 16 residues. V shed 5 bases, J shed 5 bases, and the junction held 6 bases outside the gene matches. For the CDR3, the DNA is TGTGCCAGCAGCCCGGGACTAGCGGGAGGACTTGAGACCCAGTACTTC. Translating it yields CASSPGLAGGLETQYF.

The chain employs TRBV29-1 and TRBJ2-2; D not certain. With 7 bases removed from V and 5 bases from J, the gap between germline ends came to 17 bases. The V gene's germline CDR1 is SQVTM and CDR2 ANQGSEA. The CDR3 covers 14 residues. For the CDR3, the DNA is TGCAGCGCTTTGTCACCCCCTGGGACCGGGGAGCTGTTTTTT. Amino acid sequence: CSALSPPGTGELFF.

The rearrangement links TRBV9 to TRBJ2-2; D is ambiguous. Germline V gene data show CDR1 as SGDLS and CDR2 as YYNGEE. The CDR3 contains 15 residues. The V and J ends lost 4 bases and 0 bases respectively, with 10 bases between them. The DNA for the CDR3 is TGTGCCAGCAGCTTCGGGCAGACGAACACCGGGGAGCTGTTTTTT. Translating gives CASSFGQTNTGELFF.

Notes on this clonotype: A much more abundant neighbour one base away suggests this may be a read error. This chain connects TRBV20-1 to TRBJ1-6, with no clear D. CDR3 length: 13 amino acids. CDR1 is DFQATT and CDR2 is SNEGSKA in the germline V gene (reference sequence). V was pared by 3 bases and J by 9 bases, with 12 bases between. The CDR3 nucleotides are TGCAGTGCTAGTGAAGGGTGGGGTTCACCCCTCCACTTT. This codes for CSASEGWGSPLHF.

This clonotype was seen more than once but under ten times. This chain connects TRBV2 to TRBJ1-2; D not resolved. Trimming stripped 7 bases from V and 8 bases from J, with 17 bases between. CDR1 is SNHLY, CDR2 FYNNEI, per germline. The CDR3 has 13 residues. The DNA of the CDR3 is TGTGCCAGCACTGTTCGCGGGCAGAAGGGCTACACCTTC. It translates to CASTVRGQKGYTF.

The V and J genes are TRBV6-4 and TRBJ2-2; 8 nucleotides align to TRBD1. Germline-derived CDR1 and CDR2 are MRHNA and SNTAGT. The CDR3 is 16 amino acids. The V segment lost 5 bases and the J segment 2 bases; nucleotides outside the gene matches: 7. CDR3 in amino acids: CASSRQGLGNTGELFF. The CDR3 nucleotides are TGTGCCAGCAGTCGACAGGGGCTGGGCAACACCGGGGAGCTGTTTTTT.

In this sample, this clonotype turned up a few times. The chain uses TRBV5-1 and TRBJ2-2; no clear D gene. CDR3 length equals 16 residues. Germline V CDR1 and CDR2: SGHRS, YFSETQ. The V gene lost 0 bases and the J gene lost 3 bases, with 12 bases spanning the gap. CDR3 nucleotides: TGCGCCAGCAGCTTGGAACCCGCGGCGGACACCGGGGAGCTGTTTTTT. This sequence encodes CASSLEPAADTGELFF.

This clonotype was counted only a few times. V gene TRBV5-1 combines with J gene TRBJ2-4; the D call may be TRBD1 or TRBD2 (6 bases each). Trimming stripped 4 bases from V and 8 bases from J, with 19 bases between. The CDR3 sequence is 15 residues long. Germline CDR1 SGHRS, CDR2 YFSETQ. The CDR3 nucleotides read TGCGCCAGCAGCCCTCGAGGGGGGAGGTGGGACATTCAGTACTTC. It encodes CASSPRGGRWDIQYF.

The gene calls are TRBV7-9 and TRBJ2-2; D perhaps matches TRBD1 (5 bases). The V and J ends lost 5 bases and 3 bases respectively, with 13 bases between them. This CDR3 is 15 amino acids long. Germline V lookup: CDR1 SEHNR, CDR2 FQNEAQ (reference sequence). CDR3 protein: CASSPVKGYTGELFF. CDR3 DNA: TGTGCCAGCAGCCCGGTGAAGGGGTACACCGGGGAGCTGTTTTTT. The entire variable domain, with the rest obtained from reference TRBV7-9 and TRBJ2-2, is as follows: DTGVSQNPRHKITKRGQNVTFRCDPISEHNRLYWYRQTLGQGPEFLTYFQNEAQLEKSRLLSDRFSAERPKGSFSTLEIQRTEQGDSAMYLCASSPVKGYTGELFFGEGSRLTVL.

V usage is TRBV5-6 and J usage is TRBJ2-1; D unresolved. This CDR3 spans 13 amino acids. Trimming shortened V by 2 bases and J by 7 bases, and 10 bases separated the two germline ends. Germline lookup yields CDR1 SGHDT and CDR2 YYEEEE. The chain's CDR3 is CASSLPAGNEQFF. The CDR3 nucleotides read TGTGCCAGCAGCTTACCCGCCGGGAATGAGCAGTTCTTC.

The rearrangement links TRBV5-6 to TRBJ1-5, with 7 bases aligning to TRBD1. This CDR3 comprises 15 residues. Germline V lookup: CDR1 SGHDT, CDR2 YYEEEE. The trim removed 3 bases at V and 5 bases at J, leaving 8 bases unmatched. CDR3 in DNA: TGTGCCAGCAGCTCGGACAGGACCCGGCATCAGCCCCAGCATTTT. This encodes CASSSDRTRHQPQHF.

The rearrangement joins TRBV19 to TRBJ2-1; 14 positions match TRBD2. CDR1 is LNHDA and CDR2 is SQIVND in the germline V gene (reference sequence). With V trimmed by 6 bases and J by 7 bases, 11 bases remained unmatched. CDR3 length equals 17 residues. The CDR3 sequence: CASRGLAGEKRNNEQFF. CDR3 nucleotide sequence: TGTGCCAGTAGGGGACTAGCGGGAGAAAAGAGAAATAATGAGCAGTTCTTC.

The chain uses TRBV4-2 and TRBJ2-1; D possibly uses TRBD1 or TRBD2 (5 bases each). The V end lost 3 bases, the J end lost 8 bases, and 14 bases lay between the germline ends. This CDR3 is built from 14 residues. The germline gives CDR1 LGHNA, CDR2 YNFKEQ. The CDR3 DNA is TGTGCCAGCAGCCAGGGGACCCACGGCGATGAGCAGTTCTTC. Protein sequence: CASSQGTHGDEQFF.

V and J are TRBV4-2 and TRBJ2-5, with a possible D match to TRBD2 (6 bases). The V gene's germline CDR1 is LGHNA and CDR2 YNFKEQ. V dropped 5 bases and J dropped 2 bases, with 12 bases sitting between them. This CDR3 comprises 14 residues. CDR3 region: CASSDWDWQETQYF. Written as DNA, the CDR3 is TGTGCCAGCAGCGATTGGGACTGGCAAGAGACCCAGTACTTC.

Only a few counts were recorded for this clonotype. The rearrangement uses TRBV12-3 or TRBV12-4 and TRBJ2-3; tentative D call: TRBD2 (6 bases). The CDR3 consists of 15 residues. V was trimmed by 3 bases and J by 3 bases, leaving 13 bases between them. The CDR3 loop is CASSFYGRGTDTQYF. In nucleotides, the CDR3 is TGTGCCAGCAGTTTCTACGGGAGAGGGACAGATACGCAGTATTTT.

The chain recombines TRBV4-3 with TRBJ2-1; 9 positions agree with TRBD2. J was trimmed by 8 bases and V by 0 bases; bases with no gene match: 8. The CDR3 consists of 16 residues. Germline V gene sequence: CDR1 LGHNA, CDR2 YSLEER. The CDR3 region is CASSQDRRGRAHEQFF. Written as DNA, the CDR3 is TGCGCCAGCAGCCAAGATCGCCGCGGGAGGGCCCATGAGCAGTTCTTC.

V usage is TRBV30 and J usage is TRBJ1-5, with 7 bases identical to TRBD1. With V trimmed by 2 bases and J by 6 bases, 7 bases remained unmatched. In germline, CDR1 is GTSNPN, CDR2 SVGIG (reference sequence). The CDR3 is made up of 14 amino acids. The CDR3 region is CAWSPTGFAQPQHF. The CDR3 region has the DNA TGTGCCTGGAGTCCGACAGGGTTTGCTCAGCCCCAGCATTTT. Based on the CDR3 plus reference TRBV30 and TRBJ1-5, the full variable domain is SQTIHQWPATLVQPVGSPLSLECTVEGTSNPNLYWYRQAAGRGLQLLFYSVGIGQISSEVPQNLSASRPQDRQFILSSKKLLLSDSGFYLCAWSPTGFAQPQHFGDGTRLSIL.

The V call is TRBV29-1, the J call TRBJ2-5; 7 nucleotides line up with TRBD2. This CDR3 spans 12 amino acids. V was pared by 3 bases and J by 3 bases, with 1 base of the junction left unmatched. The germline CDR1 and CDR2 sequences are SQVTM and ANQGSEA. Here the CDR3 reads CSVEAGEETQYF. The CDR3 DNA reads TGCAGCGTTGAGGCGGGAGAAGAGACCCAGTACTTC.

This clonotype was found a few times. The chain joins TRBV12-3 or TRBV12-4 to TRBJ2-5, with 8 nucleotides matching TRBD1. The CDR3 is 15 residues long. With V trimmed by 0 bases and J by 1 base, 1 base remained unmatched. In DNA, the CDR3 is TGTGCCAGCAGTTTAGCGACAGGGGCCCAAGAGACCCAGTACTTC. Protein: CASSLATGAQETQYF.

This clonotype was picked up a small number of times. The chain carries TRBV6-2 or TRBV6-3 and TRBJ1-5; D perhaps matches TRBD1 (5 bases). The CDR3 contains 12 residues. The germline V gene has CDR1 MNHEY and CDR2 SVGEGT. V was cut by 11 bases and J by 2 bases, with 10 bases left in between. The DNA for the CDR3 is TGTGCCTCGGGGGAAGGCAATCAGCCCCAGCATTTT. Its translation: CASGEGNQPQHF.